The 7 T cell receptor beta chains given below trace back to one sample, sequenced in a study of cytomegalovirus exposure and HLA in healthy donors. Vbeta (60) and Jbeta (13) primers were used in the PCR. Method: immunoSEQ multiplex PCR; TCRdb's copy keeps in-frame clones and lacks some. The sample has nearly 300,000 clones, roughly 90% seen once. Sequencing used PBMCs. The receptors derive from a middle-aged man in good health and CMV-seropositive.

This clone has just one count. CDR3 protein: CASSLRGARSNTGELFF. CDR3 bases: TGTGCCAGCAGCTTAAGGGGCGCACGTTCGAACACCGGGGAGCTGTTTTTT. This rearrangement joins TRBV5-8 to TRBJ2-2, with TRBD1 as a possible D gene (5 bases). CDR1 is SGHTS, CDR2 YDEGEE, per germline. The V gene lost 2 bases and the J gene lost 0 bases, with 14 bases spanning the gap. CDR3 length: 17 amino acids.

CDR3 region: CASSEGLAGGAHEQFF. CDR3 in DNA: TGTGCCAGCAGCGAGGGACTAGCGGGAGGAGCCCATGAGCAGTTCTTC. The chain couples TRBV9 to TRBJ2-1, with 15 bases matching TRBD2. With 3 bases clipped from V and 8 bases from J, the junction kept 6 bases outside the gene matches. The CDR3 loop spans 16 amino acids. Per germline, CDR1 SGDLS and CDR2 YYNGEE. Filled out from reference TRBV9 and TRBJ2-1, the complete variable domain reads DSGVTQTPKHLITATGQRVTLRCSPRSGDLSVYWYQQSLDQGLQFLIQYYNGEERAKGNILERFSAQQFPDLHSELNLSSLELGDSALYFCASSEGLAGGAHEQFFGPGTRLTVL.

This chain uses TRBV18 with TRBJ1-3; TRBD1 is a possible D gene (5 bases). Germline V CDR1 and CDR2: KGHSH, LQKENI. V lost 3 bases, J lost 2 bases, and 14 bases lay in between. The CDR3 consists of 16 residues. The CDR3 spells CASSPTVGRTGNTIYF. CDR3 nucleotide sequence: TGTGCCAGCTCACCGACAGTAGGGCGGACTGGAAACACCATATATTTT. Full variable domain (remainder filled in from reference TRBV18 and TRBJ1-3): NAGVMQNPRHLVRRRGQEARLRCSPMKGHSHVYWYRQLPEEGLKFMVYLQKENIIDESGMPKERFSAEFPKEGPSILRIQQVVRGDSAAYFCASSPTVGRTGNTIYFGEGSWLTVV.

The genes are TRBV6-5 and TRBJ2-7, with 9 bases aligning to TRBD2. The CDR3 totals 16 residues. V shed 0 bases, J shed 1 base, and the junction held 4 bases outside the gene matches. Germline loops: CDR1 MNHEY, CDR2 SVGAGI. DNA of the CDR3: TGTGCCAGCAGTTACTCTGAGCGGGAGGCATCCTACGAGCAGTACTTC. As protein: CASSYSEREASYEQYF.

This chain links TRBV28 with TRBJ2-3, with 10 positions matching TRBD2. CDR3 length equals 18 residues. Germline CDR1 reads MDHEN; CDR2 reads SYDVKM. Trimming at V came to 8 bases and at J to 5 bases, leaving 19 bases not matched to a gene. CDR3 loop: CASGGSSGRKGAGDTQYF. The CDR3 DNA sequence: TGTGCCAGCGGGGGTTCTAGCGGGAGAAAGGGGGCAGGAGATACGCAGTATTTT. The variable domain in full, completed from reference TRBV28 and TRBJ2-3, reads DVKVTQSSRYLVKRTGEKVFLECVQDMDHENMFWYRQDPGLGLRLIYFSYDVKMKEKGDIPEGYSVSREKKERFSLILESASTNQTSMYLCASGGSSGRKGAGDTQYFGPGTRLTVL.

The chain uses TRBV13 and TRBJ1-5; no firm D call. Germline CDR1 PRHDT, CDR2 FYEKMQ (reference sequence). The CDR3 runs 13 residues. Trimming cost V 6 bases and J 2 bases, with 8 bases left between them. The CDR3 is CASSLRGNQPQHF. CDR3 nucleotides: TGTGCCAGCAGTTTGAGGGGCAATCAGCCCCAGCATTTT.

The DNA of the CDR3 is TGTGCCAGCAGTTTGATAACGGGACTGGGGCTGCAAGAGACCCAGTACTTC. It is translated as CASSLITGLGLQETQYF. The rearrangement uses TRBV27 and TRBJ2-5, with D possibly TRBD2 on 6 matching bases. The CDR3 contains 17 residues. The germline CDR1 and CDR2 sequences are MNHEY and SMNVEV (reference sequence). V was pared by 3 bases and J by 2 bases, with 19 bases between.